Below, 15 T cell receptor beta chains from the same sample are listed, as sequenced in a study of cytomegalovirus exposure and HLA in healthy donors. A multiplex PCR was run with 60 Vbeta primers and 13 Jbeta primers. The repertoire was sequenced with immunoSEQ multiplex PCR; TCRdb's copy has only in-frame clones and lacks some. The sample records fewer than 250,000 clones, more than 70% being singletons. Material for sequencing was PBMCs. The receptors were sampled from a man aged 25-45 years in good health and CMV-seropositive.

This chain uses TRBV7-6 with TRBJ2-7; TRBD1 matches at 11 bases. The CDR3 extends over 16 amino acids. V shed 5 bases, J shed 2 bases, and the junction held 8 bases outside the gene matches. Germline values: CDR1 SGHVS, CDR2 FNYEAQ. CDR3 in amino acids: CASSDGGGQGAYEQYF. The CDR3 nucleotides are TGTGCCAGCAGCGACGGTGGGGGACAGGGGGCCTACGAGCAGTACTTC.

The genes are TRBV7-6 and TRBJ2-4, with 8 bases fitting TRBD1. CDR1 and CDR2 from the germline V gene are SGHVS and FNYEAQ. The CDR3 length is 16 residues. J lost 8 bases, V lost 2 bases, and 11 bases had no gene match. DNA for the CDR3: TGTGCCAGCAGCTTAAGATCAGGGGGCGAGTGGGACATTCAGTACTTC. Translated: CASSLRSGGEWDIQYF.

CDR3 residues: CASSRRSSGDRYEQYF. In DNA, the CDR3 is TGTGCCAGCAGCCGGAGGTCTAGCGGGGATAGGTACGAGCAGTACTTC. The chain carries TRBV5-4 and TRBJ2-7, with 9 positions matching TRBD2. The germline V gene encodes CDR1 SGHNT and CDR2 YYREEE (reference sequence). Germline trimming cut 4 bases from V and 4 bases from J; bases unmatched to any gene: 12. CDR3 length: 16 residues.

The rearrangement links TRBV2 to TRBJ2-3; 8 bases agree with TRBD1. V was pared by 3 bases and J by 4 bases, with 6 bases of the junction left unmatched. CDR3 length equals 15 residues. From germline, CDR1 is SNHLY and CDR2 FYNNEI. Written as DNA, the CDR3 is TGTGCCAGCAGTGAGGCAGGGGGCTTCGCAGATACGCAGTATTTT. As protein: CASSEAGGFADTQYF. The full variable domain, rest sourced from reference TRBV2 and TRBJ2-3, is EPEVTQTPSHQVTQMGQEVILRCVPISNHLYFYWYRQILGQKVEFLVSFYNNEISEKSEIFDDQFSVERPDGSNFTLKIRSTKLEDSAMYFCASSEAGGFADTQYFGPGTRLTVL.

This rearrangement joins TRBV6-5 to TRBJ1-5; D not certain. CDR3 length: 10 amino acids. CDR1 and CDR2 (germline): MNHEY, SVGAGI. The ends were cut back, 9 bases at V and 15 bases at J, with 15 bases in the middle. The CDR3 DNA follows: TGTGCCAGTGCCGGAACGGGTTGGCATTTT. This encodes CASAGTGWHF.

This clone was observed a few times. V usage is TRBV7-9 and J usage is TRBJ2-5; unclear D gene. V was clipped by 5 bases and J by 5 bases, with 6 bases between them. Germline values: CDR1 SEHNR, CDR2 FQNEAQ (reference sequence). The CDR3 covers 11 residues. CDR3 in amino acids: CASSARETQYF. The DNA for the CDR3 is TGTGCCAGCAGCGCCAGGGAGACCCAGTACTTC. Full variable domain (remainder filled in from reference TRBV7-9 and TRBJ2-5): DTGVSQNPRHKITKRGQNVTFRCDPISEHNRLYWYRQTLGQGPEFLTYFQNEAQLEKSRLLSDRFSAERPKGSFSTLEIQRTEQGDSAMYLCASSARETQYFGPGTRLLVL.

The table lists this clone with a count of one. The chain uses TRBV27 and TRBJ2-7, with 10 bases that match TRBD1. Germline-derived CDR1 and CDR2 are MNHEY and SMNVEV (reference sequence). V dropped 2 bases and J dropped 3; count of bases not matched to a gene: 1. The CDR3 loop spans 14 amino acids. The CDR3 region has the DNA TGTGCCAGCAGTTTAGGACAGGGGGACTACGAGCAGTACTTC. Protein: CASSLGQGDYEQYF.

V usage is TRBV6-5 and J usage is TRBJ2-2; a possible D gene is TRBD1 (5 bases). Trimming removed 6 bases at V and 2 bases at J, with 13 bases between. Germline-derived CDR1 and CDR2 are MNHEY and SVGAGI. The CDR3 runs to 15 residues. The CDR3 spells CASSLLDTNTGELFF. CDR3 bases: TGTGCCAGCAGCCTCTTGGACACCAACACCGGGGAGCTGTTTTTT.

This chain uses TRBV6-5 with TRBJ2-7; possible D gene TRBD2, 5 bases. The CDR3 spans 15 residues. Deletions cut 0 bases from V and 0 bases from J, with 9 bases between. Looked up from germline, CDR1 is MNHEY and CDR2 is SVGAGI. The CDR3 DNA reads as TGTGCCAGCAGTTACTCGAACGGAGGCTCCTACGAGCAGTACTTC. It yields the protein CASSYSNGGSYEQYF.

This chain joins TRBV6-5 and TRBJ1-6, with D tentatively TRBD1 (5 bases). The CDR3 loop spans 16 amino acids. The germline gives CDR1 MNHEY, CDR2 SVGAGI. The V end lost 0 bases, the J end lost 3 bases, and 9 bases lay between the germline ends. Here the CDR3 reads CASSYSPGNYNSPLHF. In DNA form, the CDR3 reads TGTGCCAGCAGTTACTCCCCAGGGAACTATAATTCACCCCTCCACTTT.

This clone was detected only once. The chain couples TRBV29-1 to TRBJ2-7; TRBD2 aligns across 12 bases. V lost 6 bases to trimming and J lost 4 bases; unmatched junction nucleotides: 7. Looked up from germline, CDR1 is SQVTM and CDR2 is ANQGSEA. There are 14 residues in the CDR3. This CDR3 is CSVLTSGSRYEQYF. The CDR3 DNA reads TGCAGCGTCTTGACTAGCGGGAGCAGGTACGAGCAGTACTTC.

The chain couples TRBV7-9 to TRBJ2-7; no definite D call. This CDR3 has 14 amino acids. V was cut by 6 bases and J by 4 bases, with 16 bases left in between. Germline CDR1 is SEHNR and CDR2 is FQNEAQ (reference sequence). DNA for the CDR3: TGTGCCAGCAGTACCATCGGAGTGGGTTACGAGCAGTACTTC. Its translation is CASSTIGVGYEQYF.

This rearrangement joins TRBV7-2 to TRBJ2-1, with 8 bases lining up with TRBD2. The V gene end was trimmed by 3 bases and the J gene end by 9 bases; junction bases not matched to a gene: 7. This CDR3 comprises 14 residues. Germline loops: CDR1 SGHTA, CDR2 FQGNSA. The CDR3 loop is CASSFRGLVIEQFF. CDR3 nucleotides: TGTGCCAGCAGCTTTAGGGGACTAGTTATTGAGCAGTTCTTC.

The genes are TRBV5-1 and TRBJ2-4; the match to TRBD2 covers 8 bases. Per germline, CDR1 SGHRS and CDR2 YFSETQ. The V segment lost 0 bases and the J segment 5 bases; nucleotides outside the gene matches: 7. This CDR3 has 16 amino acids. CDR3: CASSLASGRRQNIQYF. The CDR3 nucleotides read TGCGCCAGCAGCTTGGCAAGCGGGAGACGACAAAACATTCAGTACTTC.

The genes are TRBV6-5 and TRBJ1-2, with D possibly matching TRBD1 (5 bases). Trimming cost V 2 bases and J 8 bases, with 12 bases left between them. The CDR3 sequence is 13 residues long. Germline assignment: CDR1 MNHEY and CDR2 SVGAGI. The CDR3 DNA sequence: TGTGCCAGCAGTTACACCGACAGTTACGGCTACACCTTC. This translates into CASSYTDSYGYTF.